A single sample is the source of the 32 T cell receptor beta chains below, sequenced in a study of beta chain features in type 1 diabetes. Broader study findings: Shortening of TCRB CDR3s, moderate but significant, appeared in all four CD4+ subsets of Type 1 diabetes patients.

The antigens these receptors bind are not known. Isolated RNA was reverse transcribed in full, so expressed TCRB transcripts were sequenced. The data were produced by immunoSEQ multiplex PCR, yet TCRdb's version contains in-frame clones alone and is incomplete. The sample has roughly 230,000 clones, roughly 10% seen once; the top ten hold over 0.015%. Sequenced sample: naive CD4+ T cells from blood. Every receptor here comes from a young man with type 1 diabetes.

The gene calls are TRBV4-3 and TRBJ2-5; no clear D gene. CDR1 is LGHNA and CDR2 is YSLEER in the germline V gene. CDR3 length equals 16 residues. The V gene lost 0 bases and the J gene lost 5 bases, with 16 bases spanning the gap. Here the CDR3 reads CASSQEGAGGPETQYF. The CDR3, as DNA: TGCGCCAGCAGCCAAGAAGGAGCCGGTGGTCCTGAGACCCAGTACTTC.

The chain recombines TRBV7-2 with TRBJ2-3, with TRBD2 matching 7 bases. This CDR3 contains 13 residues. Germline CDR1 SGHTA, CDR2 FQGNSA. Trimming cost V 5 bases and J 10 bases; bases outside gene matches: 9. In nucleotides, the CDR3 is TGTGCCAGCAGCCCCGGGACTACCCAGGCGCAGTATTTT. Amino acid sequence: CASSPGTTQAQYF.

This clone was observed a handful of times. The chain links TRBV6-6 to TRBJ1-2, with a possible D match to TRBD1 (5 bases). Germline CDR1 reads MNHNY; CDR2 reads SVGAGI (reference sequence). This CDR3 has 13 residues. V was trimmed by 8 bases and J by 4 bases, leaving 14 bases between them. Here the CDR3 reads CASVDRFFYGYTF. The CDR3 nucleotides are TGTGCCAGCGTAGACAGATTTTTCTATGGCTACACCTTC.

This clone showed up just a few times. The chain recombines TRBV9 with TRBJ2-5, with TRBD2 matching over 12 bases. CDR3 length equals 16 residues. Germline CDR1 is SGDLS and CDR2 is YYNGEE. V shed 4 bases, J shed 6 bases, and the junction held 10 bases outside the gene matches. CDR3 protein: CASSTGLAGPQKTQYF. CDR3 DNA: TGTGCCAGCAGCACCGGACTAGCGGGACCCCAGAAGACCCAGTACTTC.

This chain connects TRBV28 to TRBJ2-7; unclear D gene. The V end was cut by 4 bases, the J end by 5 bases, with 12 bases between. Germline assignment: CDR1 MDHEN and CDR2 SYDVKM. This CDR3 is 13 amino acids long. CDR3 nucleotides: TGTGCCAGCAGTTCCCGAGCCTCTAACGAGCAGTACTTC. Translating it yields CASSSRASNEQYF. Supplemented by reference TRBV28 and TRBJ2-7, the full variable domain reads DVKVTQSSRYLVKRTGEKVFLECVQDMDHENMFWYRQDPGLGLRLIYFSYDVKMKEKGDIPEGYSVSREKKERFSLILESASTNQTSMYLCASSSRASNEQYFGPGTRLTVT.

This clone has more than one count but fewer than ten. V gene TRBV5-1 combines with J gene TRBJ2-3; 11 bases are shared with TRBD2. The CDR3 extends over 16 amino acids. Germline CDR1 and CDR2: SGHRS and YFSETQ. The J segment lost 6 bases and the V segment lost 5 bases, leaving 11 bases of the junction unmatched. CDR3 sequence (DNA): TGCGCCAGCAGATTCGGGACTAGCGGCCTGGGGGATACGCAGTATTTT. Its translation is CASRFGTSGLGDTQYF.

The rearrangement uses TRBV5-1 and TRBJ1-5; a weak D match, TRBD1 (5 bases). Trimming took 0 bases from V and 2 from J, leaving 6 bases between them. Germline V gives CDR1 SGHRS, CDR2 YFSETQ. CDR3 size: 14 residues. The CDR3: CASSLVGGNQPQHF. The CDR3, as DNA: TGCGCCAGCAGCTTGGTAGGGGGCAATCAGCCCCAGCATTTT.

The chain uses TRBV11-2 and TRBJ2-5, with 8 bases that match TRBD1. V lost 4 bases, J lost 4 bases, and 14 bases stayed unmatched. CDR3 length: 17 residues. Germline V gene sequence: CDR1 SGHAT, CDR2 FQNNGV. The CDR3 DNA follows: TGTGCCAGCAGCTCTCCCGGCAGGGGGCGGGTGCGAGAGACCCAGTACTTC. Its protein product is CASSSPGRGRVRETQYF.

The chain recombines TRBV5-4 with TRBJ1-1, with TRBD1 identical over 11 bases. The germline V gene has CDR1 SGHNT and CDR2 YYREEE (reference sequence). Losses at the gene ends were 2 bases for V and 5 bases for J; bases not matched to a gene: 2. The CDR3 extends over 14 amino acids. CDR3 amino acids: CASSFRDRGTEAFF. The CDR3 DNA reads TGTGCCAGCAGCTTCCGGGACAGGGGGACTGAAGCTTTCTTT. Drawing the rest from reference TRBV5-4 and TRBJ1-1, the complete variable domain is ETGVTQSPTHLIKTRGQQVTLRCSSQSGHNTVSWYQQALGQGPQFIFQYYREEENGRGNFPPRFSGLQFPNYSSELNVNALELDDSALYLCASSFRDRGTEAFFGQGTRLTVV.

The rearrangement uses TRBV30 and TRBJ2-3; D gene unclear. CDR1 and CDR2 (germline): GTSNPN, SVGIG (reference sequence). V lost 0 bases and J lost 0, with 7 bases in between. CDR3 length: 14 amino acids. The CDR3 sequence is CAWSVPGSTDTQYF. CDR3 bases: TGTGCCTGGAGTGTACCAGGCAGCACAGATACGCAGTATTTT.

The genes are TRBV4-2 and TRBJ1-2; 7 nucleotides line up with TRBD1. This CDR3 has 13 residues. CDR1 LGHNA and CDR2 YNFKEQ come from the germline V gene. V lost 4 bases and J lost 4; bases outside the gene matches: 3. The CDR3 DNA is TGTGCCAGCAGCCCTGGGACAGCCTATGGCTACACCTTC. It codes for CASSPGTAYGYTF.

The rearrangement links TRBV4-2 to TRBJ2-3, with TRBD2 identical over 10 bases. CDR1 LGHNA and CDR2 YNFKEQ come from the germline V gene. Trimming cost V 1 base and J 0 bases; bases outside gene matches: 4. The CDR3 is 17 amino acids. CDR3 nucleotides: TGTGCCAGCAGCCAAGCTGGACTAGCGGTTAGCACAGATACGCAGTATTTT. Protein sequence: CASSQAGLAVSTDTQYF.

The rearrangement joins TRBV19 to TRBJ1-5; tentative D call: TRBD1 (5 bases). V gave up 7 bases and J gave up 5 bases, with 15 bases separating them. The germline V gene encodes CDR1 LNHDA and CDR2 SQIVND (reference sequence). The CDR3 loop spans 14 amino acids. The CDR3 reads CASTRRGDHQPQHF. The CDR3 nucleotides read TGTGCCAGTACTAGGAGGGGAGATCATCAGCCCCAGCATTTT. Combining the CDR3 with reference TRBV19 and TRBJ1-5 gives the whole variable domain DGGITQSPKYLFRKEGQNVTLSCEQNLNHDAMYWYRQDPGQGLRLIYYSQIVNDFQKGDIAEGYSVSREKKESFPLTVTSAQKNPTAFYLCASTRRGDHQPQHFGDGTRLSIL.

This clone has more than one count but fewer than ten. The CDR3 spells CASSEQGPTDTQYF. In nucleotides, the CDR3 is TGTGCCAGCAGTGAACAGGGGCCCACAGATACGCAGTATTTT. The chain has TRBV6-1 and TRBJ2-3; TRBD1 might be the D (6 bases). The V gene lost 2 bases and the J gene lost 2 bases, with 8 bases spanning the gap. The germline gives CDR1 MNHNS, CDR2 SASEGT. This CDR3 is built from 14 residues.

The gene calls are TRBV14 and TRBJ2-7; D uncertain. The CDR3 sequence is 14 residues long. Germline V gene sequence: CDR1 SGHDN, CDR2 FVKESK. Trimming took off 0 bases at V and 2 bases at J, with 8 bases between the two ends. As DNA, the CDR3 is TGTGCCAGCAGCCAAGATACCAGAACCTACGAGCAGTACTTC. The encoded protein is CASSQDTRTYEQYF.

V is TRBV7-9 and J is TRBJ2-3; D may be TRBD1 (5 bases). Trimming took off 7 bases at V and 3 bases at J, with 11 bases between the two ends. The CDR3 covers 13 residues. Germline V CDR1 and CDR2: SEHNR, FQNEAQ (reference sequence). CDR3 in DNA: TGTGCCAGCATCAGGGAAGGAACAGATACGCAGTATTTT. Translated: CASIREGTDTQYF.

The rearrangement joins TRBV7-9 to TRBJ2-6, with TRBD2 as a possible D gene (5 bases). Germline CDR1 reads SEHNR; CDR2 reads FQNEAQ (reference sequence). The V gene lost 5 bases and the J gene lost 5 bases, with 16 bases spanning the gap. This CDR3 comprises 16 residues. The CDR3 sequence: CASSTGLLRRANVLTF. Here the CDR3 DNA reads TGTGCCAGCAGCACTGGACTGCTGAGGCGGGCCAACGTCCTGACTTTC.

The chain joins TRBV18 to TRBJ2-2, with D unresolved. CDR3 size: 14 residues. The germline V gene encodes CDR1 KGHSH and CDR2 LQKENI. V lost 2 bases and J lost 6, with 10 bases in between. The CDR3 DNA reads TGTGCCAGCTCACCATTTGCGGAGTCCGGGGAGCTGTTTTTT. This encodes CASSPFAESGELFF.

The chain recombines TRBV13 with TRBJ2-3; 7 positions agree with TRBD1. The CDR3 is 17 amino acids. Germline lookup yields CDR1 PRHDT and CDR2 FYEKMQ (reference sequence). V was clipped by 0 bases and J by 0 bases; unmatched bases: 6. The CDR3 DNA reads TGTGCCAGCAGCTTAGGGGGACAGACGATTAGCACAGATACGCAGTATTTT. Protein sequence: CASSLGGQTISTDTQYF.

The chain recombines TRBV20-1 with TRBJ1-2; TRBD1 is a possible D gene (6 bases). V gave up 6 bases and J gave up 7 bases, with 12 bases separating them. The CDR3 spans 11 residues. From germline, CDR1 is DFQATT and CDR2 SNEGSKA (reference sequence). Written as DNA, the CDR3 is TGCAGTGCATACGGACAGCCTGGCTACACCTTC. The encoded protein is CSAYGQPGYTF.

The chain joins TRBV30 to TRBJ1-3; D possibly corresponds to TRBD1 (5 bases). The CDR3 extends over 15 amino acids. Germline CDR1 GTSNPN, CDR2 SVGIG (reference sequence). The V and J ends lost 0 bases and 0 bases respectively, with 9 bases between them. CDR3 amino acids: CAWSVGQSSGNTIYF. CDR3 bases: TGTGCCTGGAGTGTCGGACAAAGCTCTGGAAACACCATATATTTT.

This clone appeared a few times. This chain links TRBV11-3 with TRBJ2-5; TRBD1 is a possible D gene (5 bases). Germline-derived CDR1 and CDR2 are SGHNT and YENEEA. This CDR3 is built from 13 residues. V was trimmed by 4 bases and J by 5 bases, leaving 11 bases between them. The CDR3 is CASSCAGCETQYF. The CDR3 DNA sequence: TGTGCCAGCAGCTGCGCAGGGTGCGAGACCCAGTACTTC.

The chain is built from TRBV6-5 and TRBJ2-1; a possible D gene is TRBD1 (6 bases). The CDR3 has 13 residues. The germline V and J ends were trimmed by 5 bases and 7 bases, with 12 bases remaining between them. Germline V gene data show CDR1 as MNHEY and CDR2 as SVGAGI. The CDR3 sequence: CASSKPGVNEQFF. CDR3 coding DNA: TGTGCCAGCAGTAAGCCAGGGGTGAATGAGCAGTTCTTC.

This clone was counted between two and nine times. The chain recombines TRBV19 with TRBJ2-3; D may be TRBD1 (5 bases). CDR1 is LNHDA and CDR2 is SQIVND in the germline V gene (reference sequence). This CDR3 is 14 amino acids long. V lost 6 bases and J lost 3, with 13 bases in between. The CDR3 here is CASSREGVTDTQYF. CDR3 coding DNA: TGTGCCAGTAGCAGGGAAGGTGTGACAGATACGCAGTATTTT.

The J gene is TRBJ1-4, the V gene TRBV7-8; D call uncertain. The CDR3 totals 15 residues. Germline CDR1 reads SGHVS; CDR2 reads FQNEAQ. The germline V and J ends were trimmed by 5 bases and 3 bases, with 13 bases remaining between them. The CDR3 nucleotides are TGTGCCAGCAGCCCGCCCCGGGGAGCTAATGAAAAACTGTTTTTT. Residues: CASSPPRGANEKLFF.

The gene calls are TRBV28 and TRBJ2-7; unclear D gene. V lost 3 bases to trimming and J lost 2 bases, with 14 bases between them. The germline V gene encodes CDR1 MDHEN and CDR2 SYDVKM. The CDR3 has 15 residues. The CDR3 reads CASSLGTPTPYEQYF. The CDR3 DNA reads as TGTGCCAGCAGTTTGGGTACGCCGACACCCTACGAGCAGTACTTC.

This clone has more than one count but fewer than ten. This chain links TRBV7-6 with TRBJ2-1; 7 nucleotides agree with TRBD2. Trimming cost V 6 bases and J 6 bases; bases outside gene matches: 11. The CDR3 sequence is 15 residues long. CDR1 is SGHVS, CDR2 FNYEAQ, per germline. This CDR3 is CASRKLALGVNEQFF. DNA of the CDR3: TGTGCCAGCAGAAAACTAGCGCTGGGGGTCAATGAGCAGTTCTTC.

The chain carries TRBV7-2 and TRBJ2-3; 7 bases agree with TRBD1. The CDR3 length is 15 residues. V lost 5 bases and J lost 8; bases outside the gene matches: 13. CDR1 SGHTA and CDR2 FQGNSA come from the germline V gene. The CDR3 spells CASSATGTVLATQYF. The CDR3 nucleotides are TGTGCCAGCAGCGCCACCGGGACAGTTCTGGCTACGCAGTATTTT.

This clone was seen only a few times. The genes are TRBV12-5 and TRBJ2-7; D gene ambiguous. This CDR3 region has 14 residues. Germline lookup yields CDR1 LGHNT and CDR2 FRNRAP. The V gene lost 2 bases and the J gene lost 0 bases, with 8 bases spanning the gap. In nucleotides, the CDR3 is TGTGCTAGTGGTTTGATCCCTAACTCCTACGAGCAGTACTTC. Protein: CASGLIPNSYEQYF.

The V gene is TRBV6-5, the J gene TRBJ1-6; 8 bases fit TRBD1. The CDR3 contains 15 residues. After removal of 2 bases from V and 9 bases from J, the junction contained 6 bases not matched to a gene. CDR1 is MNHEY, CDR2 SVGAGI, per germline. The CDR3 DNA follows: TGTGCCAGCAGTTACGCGGACAGGGTGGGTTCACCCCTCCACTTT. Translation gives CASSYADRVGSPLHF.

This clone appeared a few times. The genes are TRBV9 and TRBJ2-7, with 7 bases matching TRBD1. CDR3 size: 18 residues. CDR1 and CDR2 (germline): SGDLS, YYNGEE. Trimming at V came to 4 bases and at J to 5 bases, leaving 21 bases not matched to a gene. The CDR3 coding sequence is TGTGCCAGCAGCCCACGGGTTGGGGACAGCCATTGGTCTAACGAGCAGTACTTC. This sequence encodes CASSPRVGDSHWSNEQYF.

This clone has a handful of counts. The rearrangement uses TRBV9 and TRBJ2-1; TRBD1 matches 7 bases. This CDR3 has 14 amino acids. V lost 0 bases, J lost 9 bases, and 6 bases stayed unmatched. Germline CDR1 reads SGDLS; CDR2 reads YYNGEE. The CDR3 loop is CASSVGDRVGEQFF. The CDR3 coding sequence is TGTGCCAGCAGCGTAGGCGACAGGGTCGGTGAGCAGTTCTTC.